The rows below give T cell receptor beta chains drawn from one sample of a study of T cell changes during pregnancy in multiple sclerosis. TCRdb's copy holds only in-frame clones and misses some; the assay was immunoSEQ multiplex PCR. The table has tens of thousands of clones, approximately 91% seen once. Sequencing used peripheral blood, obtained in the second trimester of pregnancy. These receptor sequences come from a female donor in good health, enrolled as a control in a pregnancy study. CDR3s include the opening cysteine and the closing phenylalanine or tryptophan. A D gene is named only where the DNA matches it firmly. Size is stated for part of the rows, as once, few or many counts, or as a class when the clone is expanded.

v_gene: TRBV11-3; len: 15; abundance: once; d_gene: -; j_gene: TRBJ2-2; CDR3aa: CASSLGQGNTGELFF; CDR3nt: TGTGCCAGCAGCTTAGGCCAGGGAAACACCGGGGAGCTGTTTTTT
v_gene: TRBV19; len: 14; abundance: -; d_gene: -; j_gene: TRBJ2-7; CDR3aa: CASSIIASSYEQYF; CDR3nt: TGTGCCAGTAGTATTATTGCCAGCTCCTACGAGCAGTACTTC
v_gene: TRBV4-3; len: 16; abundance: -; d_gene: -; j_gene: TRBJ1-2; CDR3aa: CASSQGIGGQVYGYTF; CDR3nt: TGCGCCAGCAGCCAAGGTATCGGTGGACAAGTCTATGGCTACACCTTC
v_gene: TRBV5-1; len: 16; abundance: -; d_gene: TRBD1; j_gene: TRBJ2-2; CDR3aa: CASSLGTGGRAGELFF; CDR3nt: TGCGCCAGCAGCCTAGGGACAGGAGGCAGGGCCGGGGAGCTGTTTTTT
v_gene: TRBV12-2; len: 16; abundance: -; d_gene: -; j_gene: TRBJ2-5; CDR3aa: CASRKRTSGGGETQYF; CDR3nt: TGTGCAAGTCGCAAGCGGACTAGCGGGGGGGGAGAGACCCAGTACTTC
v_gene: TRBV5-6; len: 19; abundance: -; d_gene: TRBD1; j_gene: TRBJ1-1; CDR3aa: CASSLGRVGRGRSVTEAFF; CDR3nt: TGTGCCAGCAGCTTGGGGAGGGTGGGCAGGGGGCGCTCGGTCACTGAAGCTTTCTTT
v_gene: TRBV7-9; len: 16; abundance: -; d_gene: TRBD1; j_gene: TRBJ1-2; CDR3aa: CASTARPTGADYGYTF; CDR3nt: TGTGCCAGCACCGCACGCCCGACAGGGGCTGACTATGGCTACACCTTC
v_gene: TRBV19; len: 14; abundance: once; d_gene: TRBD2; j_gene: TRBJ2-3; CDR3aa: CASNSGGGTDTQYF; CDR3nt: TGTGCCAGTAATAGCGGGGGTGGCACAGATACGCAGTATTTT
v_gene: TRBV19; len: 18; abundance: -; d_gene: TRBD2; j_gene: TRBJ2-3; CDR3aa: CASSSGVWLAGDTDTQYF; CDR3nt: TGTGCCAGTTCCTCCGGGGTTTGGCTAGCGGGGGACACAGATACGCAGTATTTT
v_gene: TRBV5-8; len: 14; abundance: -; d_gene: -; j_gene: TRBJ2-2; CDR3aa: CASSYLQNTGELFF; CDR3nt: TGTGCCAGCAGCTATCTTCAGAATACCGGGGAGCTGTTTTTT
v_gene: TRBV5-1; len: 17; abundance: -; d_gene: TRBD2; j_gene: TRBJ2-7; CDR3aa: CASSLGGGRTLSYEQYF; CDR3nt: TGCGCCAGCAGCTTGGGCGGGGGTAGGACCCTCTCCTACGAGCAGTACTTC
v_gene: TRBV5-1; len: 18; abundance: -; d_gene: TRBD2; j_gene: TRBJ2-7; CDR3aa: CASSPTTSGGESSYEQYF; CDR3nt: TGCGCCAGCAGCCCGACGACTAGCGGGGGGGAGAGCTCCTACGAGCAGTACTTC
v_gene: TRBV5-1; len: 18; abundance: -; d_gene: TRBD1; j_gene: TRBJ1-1; CDR3aa: CASSRSGTGGGLGTEAFF; CDR3nt: TGCGCCAGCAGCAGATCCGGGACAGGGGGCGGTCTTGGCACTGAAGCTTTCTTT
v_gene: TRBV18; len: 12; abundance: -; d_gene: -; j_gene: TRBJ1-2; CDR3aa: CATRGINYGYTF; CDR3nt: TGTGCCACAAGGGGGATCAACTATGGCTACACCTTC
v_gene: TRBV15; len: 14; abundance: -; d_gene: -; j_gene: TRBJ1-5; CDR3aa: CATWVGGSNQPQHF; CDR3nt: TGTGCCACCTGGGTCGGCGGGAGCAATCAGCCCCAGCATTTT
v_gene: TRBV19; len: 15; abundance: -; d_gene: TRBD1; j_gene: TRBJ2-1; CDR3aa: CASTVGQGSYNEQFF; CDR3nt: TGTGCCAGTACCGTGGGACAGGGATCTTACAATGAGCAGTTCTTC
v_gene: TRBV9; len: 16; abundance: -; d_gene: TRBD1; j_gene: TRBJ1-2; CDR3aa: CASSVSRGQTNYGYTF; CDR3nt: TGTGCCAGCAGCGTATCCCGGGGACAGACCAACTATGGCTACACCTTC
v_gene: TRBV19; len: 17; abundance: -; d_gene: TRBD1; j_gene: TRBJ1-5; CDR3aa: CASSIRTETGGNQPQHF; CDR3nt: TGTGCCAGTAGTATAAGGACCGAAACAGGGGGCAATCAGCCCCAGCATTTT
v_gene: TRBV10-3; len: 14; abundance: -; d_gene: -; j_gene: TRBJ1-2; CDR3aa: CAVLRDTPSRSYTF; CDR3nt: TGTGCCGTACTCCGGGACACACCAAGCAGGAGCTACACCTTC
v_gene: TRBV25-1; len: 15; abundance: -; d_gene: TRBD1; j_gene: TRBJ2-7; CDR3aa: CASSDRTGGPSEQYF; CDR3nt: TGTGCCAGCAGTGACAGGACAGGGGGGCCTTCGGAGCAGTACTTC
v_gene: TRBV6-5; len: 13; abundance: -; d_gene: -; j_gene: TRBJ1-2; CDR3aa: CASTLGGNYGYTF; CDR3nt: TGTGCCAGCACCCTGGGGGGGAACTATGGCTACACCTTC
v_gene: TRBV7-9; len: 17; abundance: -; d_gene: TRBD1; j_gene: TRBJ2-4; CDR3aa: CASSLARDRGRRNIQYF; CDR3nt: TGTGCCAGCAGCTTAGCGAGAGACAGGGGGCGTCGAAACATTCAGTACTTC
v_gene: TRBV7-6; len: 16; abundance: -; d_gene: TRBD1; j_gene: TRBJ2-2; CDR3aa: CASSSWPTGGTGELFF; CDR3nt: TGTGCCAGCAGCTCCTGGCCGACAGGGGGCACCGGGGAGCTGTTTTTT
v_gene: TRBV2; len: 15; abundance: -; d_gene: -; j_gene: TRBJ2-2; CDR3aa: CASSATGGRAGELFF; CDR3nt: TGTGCCAGCAGTGCTACCGGCGGGCGGGCCGGGGAGCTGTTTTTT
v_gene: TRBV13; len: 14; abundance: -; d_gene: -; j_gene: TRBJ2-7; CDR3aa: CASSLGTPGSGQYF; CDR3nt: TGTGCCAGCAGCTTAGGGACCCCAGGGTCGGGGCAGTACTTC
v_gene: TRBV30; len: 15; abundance: -; d_gene: -; j_gene: TRBJ2-5; CDR3aa: CAWSDPAGRRETQYF; CDR3nt: TGTGCCTGGAGTGATCCGGCTGGGAGGAGAGAGACCCAGTACTTC
v_gene: TRBV7-9; len: 15; abundance: -; d_gene: -; j_gene: TRBJ2-1; CDR3aa: CASSSPRAIDNEQFF; CDR3nt: TGTGCCAGCAGCTCTCCTAGAGCCATCGACAATGAGCAGTTCTTC